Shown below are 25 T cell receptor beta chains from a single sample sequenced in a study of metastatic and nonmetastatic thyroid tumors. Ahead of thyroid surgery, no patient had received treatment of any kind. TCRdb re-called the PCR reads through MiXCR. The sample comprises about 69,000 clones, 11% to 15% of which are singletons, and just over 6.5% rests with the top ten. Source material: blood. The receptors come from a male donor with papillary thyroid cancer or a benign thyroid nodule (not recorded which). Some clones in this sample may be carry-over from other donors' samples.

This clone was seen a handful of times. The CDR3 loop is CATSDFGHGVTGELFF. CDR3 bases: TGTGCCACCAGTGATTTCGGACACGGGGTTACTGGGGAGCTGTTTTTT. The chain couples TRBV24-1 to TRBJ2-2; perhaps D is TRBD1 or TRBD2 (5 bases each). The V gene's germline CDR1 is KGHDR and CDR2 SFDVKD. Trimming took off 1 base at V and 8 bases at J, with 16 bases between the two ends. The CDR3 runs to 16 residues.

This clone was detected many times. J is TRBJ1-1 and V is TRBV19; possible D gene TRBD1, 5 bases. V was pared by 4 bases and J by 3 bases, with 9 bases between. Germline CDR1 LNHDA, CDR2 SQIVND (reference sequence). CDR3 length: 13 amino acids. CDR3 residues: CASSTGLYTEAFF. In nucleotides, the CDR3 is TGTGCCAGTAGTACAGGGCTGTACACTGAAGCTTTCTTT. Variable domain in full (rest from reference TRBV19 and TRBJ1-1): DGGITQSPKYLFRKEGQNVTLSCEQNLNHDAMYWYRQDPGQGLRLIYYSQIVNDFQKGDIAEGYSVSREKKESFPLTVTSAQKNPTAFYLCASSTGLYTEAFFGQGTRLTVV.

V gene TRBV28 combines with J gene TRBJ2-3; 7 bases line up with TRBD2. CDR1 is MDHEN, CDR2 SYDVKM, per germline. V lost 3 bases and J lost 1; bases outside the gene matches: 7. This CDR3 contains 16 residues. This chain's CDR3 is CASSFPASGGTDTQYF. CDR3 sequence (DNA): TGTGCCAGCAGTTTTCCGGCTAGCGGAGGCACAGATACGCAGTATTTT.

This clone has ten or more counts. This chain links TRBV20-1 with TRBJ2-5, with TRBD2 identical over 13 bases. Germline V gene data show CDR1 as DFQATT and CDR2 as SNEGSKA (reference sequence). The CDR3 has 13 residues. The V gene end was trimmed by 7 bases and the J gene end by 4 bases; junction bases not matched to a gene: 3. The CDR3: CSEGLAGVETQYF. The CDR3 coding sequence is TGCAGTGAAGGACTAGCGGGAGTAGAGACCCAGTACTTC.

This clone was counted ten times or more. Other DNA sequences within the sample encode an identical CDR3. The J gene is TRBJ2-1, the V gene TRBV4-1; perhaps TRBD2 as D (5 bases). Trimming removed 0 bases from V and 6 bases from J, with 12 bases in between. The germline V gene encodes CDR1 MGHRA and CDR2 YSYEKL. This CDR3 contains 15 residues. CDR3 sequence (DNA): TGCGCCAGCAGCCAAGATCGGGATCGGGGCAATGAGCAGTTCTTC. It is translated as CASSQDRDRGNEQFF.

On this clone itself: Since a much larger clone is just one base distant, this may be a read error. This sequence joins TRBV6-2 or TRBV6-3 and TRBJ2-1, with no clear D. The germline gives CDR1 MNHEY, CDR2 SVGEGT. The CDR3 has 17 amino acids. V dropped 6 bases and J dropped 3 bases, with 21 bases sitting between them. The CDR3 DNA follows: TGTGCCAGCAGCCCGTGGCGGTCCCTGGCTGGCTACAATGAGCAGTTCTTC. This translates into CASSPWRSLAGYNEQFF.

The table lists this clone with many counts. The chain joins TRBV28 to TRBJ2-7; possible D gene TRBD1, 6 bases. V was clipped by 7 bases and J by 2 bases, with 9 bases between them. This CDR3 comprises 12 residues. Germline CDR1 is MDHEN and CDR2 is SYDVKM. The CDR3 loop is CASKQGPYEQYF. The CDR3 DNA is TGTGCCAGCAAGCAGGGGCCCTACGAGCAGTACTTC.

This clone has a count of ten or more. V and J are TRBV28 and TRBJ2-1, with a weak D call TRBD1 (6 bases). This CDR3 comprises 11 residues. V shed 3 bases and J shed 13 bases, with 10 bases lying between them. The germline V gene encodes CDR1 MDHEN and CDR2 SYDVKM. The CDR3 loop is CASSFEGVQFF. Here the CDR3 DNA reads TGTGCCAGCAGTTTCGAGGGGGTACAGTTCTTC.

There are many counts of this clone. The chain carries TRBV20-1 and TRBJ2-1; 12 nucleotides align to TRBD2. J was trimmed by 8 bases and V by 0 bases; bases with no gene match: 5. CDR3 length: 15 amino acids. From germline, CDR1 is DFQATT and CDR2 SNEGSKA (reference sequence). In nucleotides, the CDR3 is TGCAGTGCTAGAGAACTAGCGGGAGGAGTAGATGAGCAGTTCTTC. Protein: CSARELAGGVDEQFF.

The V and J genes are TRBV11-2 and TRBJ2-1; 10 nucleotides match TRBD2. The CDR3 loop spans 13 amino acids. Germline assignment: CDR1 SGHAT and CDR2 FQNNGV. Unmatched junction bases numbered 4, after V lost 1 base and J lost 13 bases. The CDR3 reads CASSLGSGRGQFF. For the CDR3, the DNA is TGTGCCAGCAGCTTAGGAAGCGGGAGGGGTCAGTTCTTC.

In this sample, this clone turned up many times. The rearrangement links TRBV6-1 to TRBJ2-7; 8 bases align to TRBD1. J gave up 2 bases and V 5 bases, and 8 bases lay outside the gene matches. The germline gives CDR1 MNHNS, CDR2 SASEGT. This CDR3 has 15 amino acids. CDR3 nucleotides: TGTGCCAGCAGTTCCGGACAGGGCCTCCCCTACGAGCAGTACTTC. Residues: CASSSGQGLPYEQYF.

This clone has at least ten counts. The DNA of the CDR3 is TGCGCCAGCAGCTGGTACCTTCGCGGTCCCTACGAGCAGTACTTC. Translated, it gives CASSWYLRGPYEQYF. The rearrangement links TRBV5-1 to TRBJ2-7; D gene unclear. The V end was cut by 3 bases, the J end by 2 bases, with 15 bases between. Germline loops: CDR1 SGHRS, CDR2 YFSETQ. The CDR3 extends over 15 amino acids.

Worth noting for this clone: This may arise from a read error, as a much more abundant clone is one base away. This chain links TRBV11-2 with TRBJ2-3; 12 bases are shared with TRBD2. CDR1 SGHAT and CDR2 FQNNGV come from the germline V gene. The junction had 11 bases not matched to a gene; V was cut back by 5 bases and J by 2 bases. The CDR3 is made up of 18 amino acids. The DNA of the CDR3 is TGTGCCAGCAGCCCCAACCTCCTAGCGGGAGGGCCCACAGATACGCAGTATTTT. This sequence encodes CASSPNLLAGGPTDTQYF.

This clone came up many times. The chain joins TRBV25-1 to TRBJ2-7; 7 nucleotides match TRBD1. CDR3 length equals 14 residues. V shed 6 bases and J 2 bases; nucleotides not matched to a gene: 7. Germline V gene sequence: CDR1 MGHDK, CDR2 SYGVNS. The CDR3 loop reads CASRERQGTYEQYV. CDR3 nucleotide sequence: TGTGCCAGCAGAGAAAGACAGGGAACCTACGAGCAGTACGTC.

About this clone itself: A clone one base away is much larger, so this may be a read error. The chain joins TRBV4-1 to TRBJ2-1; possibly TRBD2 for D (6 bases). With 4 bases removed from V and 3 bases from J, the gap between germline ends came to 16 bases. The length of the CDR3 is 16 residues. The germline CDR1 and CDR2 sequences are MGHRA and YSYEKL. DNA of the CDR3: TGCGCCAGCAGCCTGACCCTTGGGGAGGTCTACAATGAGCAGTTCTTC. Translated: CASSLTLGEVYNEQFF.

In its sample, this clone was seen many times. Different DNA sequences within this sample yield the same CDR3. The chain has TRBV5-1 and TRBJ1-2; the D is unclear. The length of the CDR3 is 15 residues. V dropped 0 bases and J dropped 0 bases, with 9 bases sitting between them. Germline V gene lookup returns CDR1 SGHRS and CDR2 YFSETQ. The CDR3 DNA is TGCGCCAGCAGCTTGGTCGGGGAAACTAACTATGGCTACACCTTC. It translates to CASSLVGETNYGYTF.

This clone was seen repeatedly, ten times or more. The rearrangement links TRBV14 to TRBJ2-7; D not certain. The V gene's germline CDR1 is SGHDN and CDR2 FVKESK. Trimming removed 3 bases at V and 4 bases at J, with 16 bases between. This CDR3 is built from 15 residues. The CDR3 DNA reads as TGTGCCAGCAGCCAGGATCTTTCTCGAGCGTACGAGCAGTACTTC. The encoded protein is CASSQDLSRAYEQYF.

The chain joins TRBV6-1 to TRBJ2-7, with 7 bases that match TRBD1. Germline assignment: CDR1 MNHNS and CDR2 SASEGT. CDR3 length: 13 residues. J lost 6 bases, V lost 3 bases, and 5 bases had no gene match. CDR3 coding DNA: TGTGCCAGCAGTGAGGGACAGCTTGGCGAGCAGTACTTC. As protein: CASSEGQLGEQYF.

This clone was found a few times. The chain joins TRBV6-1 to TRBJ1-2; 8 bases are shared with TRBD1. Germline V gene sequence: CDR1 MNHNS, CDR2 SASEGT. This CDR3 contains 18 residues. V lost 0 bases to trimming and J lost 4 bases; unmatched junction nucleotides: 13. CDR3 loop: CASSEARGQGAILYGYTF. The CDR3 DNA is TGTGCCAGCAGTGAAGCGCGGGGCCAGGGGGCGATCCTCTATGGCTACACCTTC.

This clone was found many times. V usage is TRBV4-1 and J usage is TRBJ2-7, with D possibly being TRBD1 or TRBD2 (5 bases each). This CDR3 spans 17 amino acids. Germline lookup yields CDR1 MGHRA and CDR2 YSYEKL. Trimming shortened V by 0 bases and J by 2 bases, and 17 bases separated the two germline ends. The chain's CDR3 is CASSQDRTGRIAYEQYF. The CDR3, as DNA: TGCGCCAGCAGCCAAGATCGAACGGGACGCATCGCCTACGAGCAGTACTTC.

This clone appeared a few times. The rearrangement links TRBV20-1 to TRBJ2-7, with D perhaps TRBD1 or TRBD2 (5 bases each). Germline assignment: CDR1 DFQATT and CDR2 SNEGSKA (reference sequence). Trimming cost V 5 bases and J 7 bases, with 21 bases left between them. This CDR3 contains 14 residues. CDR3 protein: CSAPVGSRGWEQYF. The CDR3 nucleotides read TGCAGTGCTCCAGTGGGATCCCGGGGCTGGGAGCAGTACTTC.

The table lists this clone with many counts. CDR3 in amino acids: CASANTGGTGELFF. The CDR3 DNA reads as TGTGCCAGCGCCAATACCGGGGGGACCGGGGAGCTGTTTTTT. The V and J genes are TRBV28 and TRBJ2-2; TRBD2 aligns across 7 bases. Germline assignment: CDR1 MDHEN and CDR2 SYDVKM. The CDR3 extends over 14 amino acids. V lost 8 bases, J lost 5 bases, and 8 bases stayed unmatched.

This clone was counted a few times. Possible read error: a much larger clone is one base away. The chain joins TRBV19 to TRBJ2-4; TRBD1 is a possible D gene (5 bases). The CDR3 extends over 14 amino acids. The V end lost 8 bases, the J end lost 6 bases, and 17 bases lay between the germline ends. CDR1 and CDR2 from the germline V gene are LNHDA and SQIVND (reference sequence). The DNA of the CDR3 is TGTGCCAGTCGACAACAGGTGGCTGGAAACATTCAGTACTTC. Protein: CASRQQVAGNIQYF.

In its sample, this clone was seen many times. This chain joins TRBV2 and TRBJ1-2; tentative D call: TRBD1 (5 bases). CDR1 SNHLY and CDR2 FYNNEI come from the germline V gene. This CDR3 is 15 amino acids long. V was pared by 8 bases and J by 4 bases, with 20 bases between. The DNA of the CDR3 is TGTGCCAGCTCTGAGGACTCCGGGACCGTCTATGGCTACACCTTC. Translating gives CASSEDSGTVYGYTF.

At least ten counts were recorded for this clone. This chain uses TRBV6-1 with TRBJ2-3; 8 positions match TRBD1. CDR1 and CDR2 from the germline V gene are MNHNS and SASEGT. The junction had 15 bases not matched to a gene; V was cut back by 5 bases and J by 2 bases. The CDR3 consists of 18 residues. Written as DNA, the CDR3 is TGTGCCAGCAGTAAGCCTCCCTTCGGGACAGGTTACACAGATACGCAGTATTTT. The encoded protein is CASSKPPFGTGYTDTQYF.